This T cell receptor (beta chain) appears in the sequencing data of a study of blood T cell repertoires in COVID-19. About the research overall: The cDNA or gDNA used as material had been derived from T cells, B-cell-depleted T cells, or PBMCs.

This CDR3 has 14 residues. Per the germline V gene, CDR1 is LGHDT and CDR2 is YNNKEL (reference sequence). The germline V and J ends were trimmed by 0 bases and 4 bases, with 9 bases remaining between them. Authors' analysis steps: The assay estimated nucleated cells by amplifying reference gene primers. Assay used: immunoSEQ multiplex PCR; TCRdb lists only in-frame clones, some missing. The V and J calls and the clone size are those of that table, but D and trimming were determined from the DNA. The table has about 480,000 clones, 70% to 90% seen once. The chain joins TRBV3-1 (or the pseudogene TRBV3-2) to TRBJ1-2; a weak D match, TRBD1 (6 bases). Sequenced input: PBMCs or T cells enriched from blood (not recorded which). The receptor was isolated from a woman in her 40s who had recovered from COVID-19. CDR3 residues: CASSQDWTAYGYTF. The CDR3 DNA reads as TGTGCCAGCAGCCAAGATTGGACAGCCTATGGCTACACCTTC.